Reported below is one T cell receptor beta chain. As yet, its antigen is unknown. The source of the sample is a study of shared clonotypes between healthy human individuals. The overall study: Aged 18 to 49, the donors were two women and a few men. Every donor yielded three CD4 naive, three CD4 memory, two CD8 naive and one CD8 memory plate.

Clones were read by immunoSEQ multiplex PCR, and TCRdb kept only the in-frame ones, dropping some. The data hold about 2.1 million clones, with over 85% observed a single time. V shed 7 bases and J 6 bases; nucleotides not matched to a gene: 10. This CDR3 spans 15 amino acids. Germline V gene lookup returns CDR1 MNHEY and CDR2 SVGAGI. Naive CD8 populations comprised CD45RO-negative cells positively selected for CCR7, excluding terminally differentiated effector memory CD45RA+ cells. Study-wide results and limits: Non-shared clonotypes had lower generation probabilities than those shared by all four donors.

The V and J genes are TRBV6-5 and TRBJ1-2, with 11 nucleotides matching TRBD1. What was sequenced was naive CD8+ T cells from PBMCs. The origin of this receptor is a man aged 18 to 29 in good health. Some clones in this sample may be carry-over from other donors' samples. CDR3 region: CASTPRGQGAHGYTF. In nucleotides, the CDR3 is TGTGCCAGCACTCCCCGAGGACAGGGGGCTCATGGCTACACCTTC.